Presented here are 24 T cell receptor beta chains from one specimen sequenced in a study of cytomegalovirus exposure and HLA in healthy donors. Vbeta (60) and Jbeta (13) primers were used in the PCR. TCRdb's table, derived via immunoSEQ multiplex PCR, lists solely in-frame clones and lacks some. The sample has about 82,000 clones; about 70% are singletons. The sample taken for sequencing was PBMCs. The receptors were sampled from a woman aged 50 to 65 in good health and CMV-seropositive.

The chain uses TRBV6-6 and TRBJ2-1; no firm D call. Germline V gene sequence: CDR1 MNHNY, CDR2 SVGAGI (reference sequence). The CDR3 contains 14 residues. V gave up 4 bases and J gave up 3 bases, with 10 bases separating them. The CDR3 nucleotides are TGTGCCAGCAGTTCCCAGACTGGCTACAATGAGCAGTTCTTC. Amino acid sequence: CASSSQTGYNEQFF.

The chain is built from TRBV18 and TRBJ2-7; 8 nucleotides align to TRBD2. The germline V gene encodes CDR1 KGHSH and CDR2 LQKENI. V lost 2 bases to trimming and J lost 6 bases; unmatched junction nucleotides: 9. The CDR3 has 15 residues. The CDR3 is CASSPSREGRSEQYF. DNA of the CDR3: TGTGCCAGCTCACCAAGTCGGGAGGGCCGGAGCGAGCAGTACTTC.

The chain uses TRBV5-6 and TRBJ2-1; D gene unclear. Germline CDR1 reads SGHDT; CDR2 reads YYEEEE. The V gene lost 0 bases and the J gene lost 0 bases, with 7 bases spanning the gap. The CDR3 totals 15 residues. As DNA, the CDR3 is TGTGCCAGCAGCTTGGAGGCAGGCTCCTACAATGAGCAGTTCTTC. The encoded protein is CASSLEAGSYNEQFF.

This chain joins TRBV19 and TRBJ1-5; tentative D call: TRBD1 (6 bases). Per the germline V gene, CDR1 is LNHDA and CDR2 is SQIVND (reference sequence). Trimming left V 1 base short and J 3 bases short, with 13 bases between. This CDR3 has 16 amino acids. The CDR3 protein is CASSIGLRGDNQPQHF. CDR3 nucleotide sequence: TGTGCCAGTAGTATAGGTCTCAGGGGAGACAATCAGCCCCAGCATTTT.

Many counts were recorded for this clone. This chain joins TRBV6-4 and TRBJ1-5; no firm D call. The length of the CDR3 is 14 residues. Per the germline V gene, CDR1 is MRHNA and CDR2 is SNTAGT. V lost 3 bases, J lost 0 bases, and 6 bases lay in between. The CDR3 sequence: CASSEEYSNQPQHF. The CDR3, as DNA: TGTGCCAGCAGTGAAGAGTATAGCAATCAGCCCCAGCATTTT.

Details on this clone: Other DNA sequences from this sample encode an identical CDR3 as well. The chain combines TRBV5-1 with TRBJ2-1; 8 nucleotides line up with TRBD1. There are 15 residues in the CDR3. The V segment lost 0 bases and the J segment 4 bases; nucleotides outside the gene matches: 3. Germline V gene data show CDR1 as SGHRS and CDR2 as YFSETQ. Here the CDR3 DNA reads TGCGCCAGCAGCTTGGGACAGGGGTCTTACAATGAGCAGTTCTTC. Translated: CASSLGQGSYNEQFF. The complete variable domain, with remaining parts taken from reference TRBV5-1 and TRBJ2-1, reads KAGVTQTPRYLIKTRGQQVTLSCSPISGHRSVSWYQQTPGQGLQFLFEYFSETQRNKGNFPGRFSGRQFSNSRSEMNVSTLELGDSALYLCASSLGQGSYNEQFFGPGTRLTVL.

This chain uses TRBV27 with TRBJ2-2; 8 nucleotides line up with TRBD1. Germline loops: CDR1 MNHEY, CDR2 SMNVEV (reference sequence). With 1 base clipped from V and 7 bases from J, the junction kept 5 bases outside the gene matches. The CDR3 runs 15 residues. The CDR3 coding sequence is TGTGCCAGCAGTTTATTTGGACAGGGAAGCGGGGAGCTGTTTTTT. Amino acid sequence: CASSLFGQGSGELFF.

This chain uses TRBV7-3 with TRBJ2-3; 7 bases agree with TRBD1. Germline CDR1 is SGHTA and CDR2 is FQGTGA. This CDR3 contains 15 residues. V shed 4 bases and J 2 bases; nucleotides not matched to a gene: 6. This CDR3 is CASSYLGQPTDTQYF. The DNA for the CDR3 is TGTGCCAGCAGCTACCTGGGACAGCCCACAGATACGCAGTATTTT.

The DNA for the CDR3 is TGCGCCAGCAGCCTCGGGACTATGGGGGACGAGCAGTACTTC. Amino acid sequence: CASSLGTMGDEQYF. This chain uses TRBV10-2 with TRBJ2-7; TRBD2 agrees at 7 bases. V was pared by 6 bases and J by 5 bases, with 10 bases of the junction left unmatched. Looked up from germline, CDR1 is WSHSY and CDR2 is SAAADI. The CDR3 extends over 14 amino acids.

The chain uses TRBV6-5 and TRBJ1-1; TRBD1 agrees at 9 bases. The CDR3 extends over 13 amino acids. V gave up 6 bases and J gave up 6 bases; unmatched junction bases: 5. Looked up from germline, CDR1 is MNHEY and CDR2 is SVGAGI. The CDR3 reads CASSPGDRAEAFF. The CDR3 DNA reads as TGTGCCAGCAGCCCCGGGGACAGGGCTGAAGCTTTCTTT.

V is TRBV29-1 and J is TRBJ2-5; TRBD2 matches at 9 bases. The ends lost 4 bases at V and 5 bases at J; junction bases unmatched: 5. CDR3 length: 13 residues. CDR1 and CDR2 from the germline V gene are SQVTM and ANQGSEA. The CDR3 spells CSVVAGARETQYF. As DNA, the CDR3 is TGCAGCGTTGTAGCGGGAGCGCGGGAGACCCAGTACTTC.

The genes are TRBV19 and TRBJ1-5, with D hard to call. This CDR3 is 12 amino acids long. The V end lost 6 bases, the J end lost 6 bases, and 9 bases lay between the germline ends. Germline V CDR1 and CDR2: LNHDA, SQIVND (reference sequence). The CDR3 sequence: CASRAGLQPQHF. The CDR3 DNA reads TGTGCCAGTAGGGCAGGTCTTCAGCCCCAGCATTTT.

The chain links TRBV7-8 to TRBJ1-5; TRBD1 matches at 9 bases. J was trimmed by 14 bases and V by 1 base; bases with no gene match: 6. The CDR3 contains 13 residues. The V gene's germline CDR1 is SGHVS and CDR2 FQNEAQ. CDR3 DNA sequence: TGTGCCAGCAGCTTAGACAGGGGGACAGGGAAGCATTTT. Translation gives CASSLDRGTGKHF.

DNA of the CDR3: TGTGCCAGCAGAAGACCGGGACAGTCAGACTCTGGGGCCAACGTCCTGACTTTC. Translating it yields CASRRPGQSDSGANVLTF. The rearrangement joins TRBV11-2 to TRBJ2-6; TRBD1 aligns across 7 bases. V lost 6 bases to trimming and J lost 0 bases; unmatched junction nucleotides: 11. CDR1 is SGHAT, CDR2 FQNNGV, per germline. The CDR3 has 18 amino acids.

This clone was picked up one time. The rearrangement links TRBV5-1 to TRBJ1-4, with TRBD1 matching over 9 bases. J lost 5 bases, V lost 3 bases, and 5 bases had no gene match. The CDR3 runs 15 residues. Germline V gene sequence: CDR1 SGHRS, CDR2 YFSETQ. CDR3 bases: TGCGCCAGCAGCTCCCGACAGGGGGGGAATGAAAAACTGTTTTTT. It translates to CASSSRQGGNEKLFF.

The CDR3 region has the DNA TGTGCCTCACGGAGTAGCGGAGGCGACTACGAGCAGTACTTC. Translating it yields CASRSSGGDYEQYF. V gene TRBV6-5 combines with J gene TRBJ2-7; D is perhaps TRBD2 (6 bases). The V gene lost 11 bases and the J gene lost 3 bases, with 20 bases spanning the gap. This CDR3 has 14 residues. Germline CDR1 is MNHEY and CDR2 is SVGAGI.

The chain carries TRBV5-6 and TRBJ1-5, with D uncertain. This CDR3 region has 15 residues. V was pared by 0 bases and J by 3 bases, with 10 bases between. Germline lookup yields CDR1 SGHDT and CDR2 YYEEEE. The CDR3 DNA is TGTGCCAGCAGCTTGGGGGGAGGATCCAATCAGCCCCAGCATTTT. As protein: CASSLGGGSNQPQHF.

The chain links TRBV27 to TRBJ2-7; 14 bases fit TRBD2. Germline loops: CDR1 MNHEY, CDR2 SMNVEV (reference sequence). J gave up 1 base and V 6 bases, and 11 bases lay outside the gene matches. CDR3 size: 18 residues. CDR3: CASRGTGTSGRLSYEQYF. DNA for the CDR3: TGTGCCAGCAGGGGGACCGGGACTAGCGGGAGACTTTCCTACGAGCAGTACTTC.

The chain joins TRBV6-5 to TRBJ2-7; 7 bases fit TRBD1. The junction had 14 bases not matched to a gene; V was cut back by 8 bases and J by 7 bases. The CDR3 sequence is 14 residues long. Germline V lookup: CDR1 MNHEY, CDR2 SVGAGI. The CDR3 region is CASQSRTGVREQYF. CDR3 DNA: TGTGCCAGCCAATCCCGCACAGGGGTACGGGAGCAGTACTTC.

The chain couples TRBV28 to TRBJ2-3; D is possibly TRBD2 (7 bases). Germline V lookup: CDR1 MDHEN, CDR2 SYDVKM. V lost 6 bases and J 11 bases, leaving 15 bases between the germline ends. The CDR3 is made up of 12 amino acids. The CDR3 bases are TGTGCCAGCAGCACTCCGGGGGGCAGGCAGTATTTT. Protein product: CASSTPGGRQYF.

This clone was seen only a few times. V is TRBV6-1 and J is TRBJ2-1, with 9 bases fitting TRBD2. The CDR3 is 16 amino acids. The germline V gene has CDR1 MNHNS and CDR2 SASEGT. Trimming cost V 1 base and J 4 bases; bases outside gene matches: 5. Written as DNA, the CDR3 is TGTGCCAGCAGTGAAGAGGCGGGAGGGCTTTACAATGAGCAGTTCTTC. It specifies CASSEEAGGLYNEQFF.

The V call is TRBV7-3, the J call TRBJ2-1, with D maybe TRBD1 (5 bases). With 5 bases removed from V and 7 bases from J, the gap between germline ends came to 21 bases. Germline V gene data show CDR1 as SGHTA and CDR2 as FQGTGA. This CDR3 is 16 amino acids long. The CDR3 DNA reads TGTGCCAGCAGCCGGCGTCCGGCAGGGCCCGGGAATGAGCAGTTCTTC. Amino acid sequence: CASSRRPAGPGNEQFF.

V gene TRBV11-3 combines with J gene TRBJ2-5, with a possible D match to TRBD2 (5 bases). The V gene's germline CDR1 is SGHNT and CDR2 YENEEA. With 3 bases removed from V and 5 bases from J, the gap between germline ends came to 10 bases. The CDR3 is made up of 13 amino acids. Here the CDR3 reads CASSFEGQETQYF. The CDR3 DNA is TGTGCCAGCAGCTTTGAGGGCCAGGAGACCCAGTACTTC.

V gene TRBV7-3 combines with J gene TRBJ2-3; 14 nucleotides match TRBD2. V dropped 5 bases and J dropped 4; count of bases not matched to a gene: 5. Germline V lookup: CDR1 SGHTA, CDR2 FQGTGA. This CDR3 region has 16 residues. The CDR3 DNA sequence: TGTGCCAGCAGCCCGACTAGCGGGAGGGCGGCAGATACGCAGTATTTT. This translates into CASSPTSGRAADTQYF.